This paragraph covers one TCR beta chain sequence. TCRdb's table, derived via immunoSEQ multiplex PCR, lists solely in-frame clones and lacks some. The sample has around 98,000 clones, about 83% seen once. The germline V gene has CDR1 SNHLY and CDR2 FYNNEI. The CDR3 is 14 amino acids. V lost 1 base and J 2 bases, leaving 9 bases between the germline ends. Patients with autoimmune history or systemic immunosuppression were excluded. The sample originates from a study of OX40 agonist ivuxolimab in advanced cancers. About the research overall: An agonistic anti-OX40 (CD134) antibody, ivuxolimab, was used to treat the patients.

The clonotype originates from an adult with an advanced solid tumor such as melanoma, head and neck, liver or kidney cancer. This specimen consisted of CD4+ or CD8+ T cells sorted from blood, obtained in a trial of the OX40 agonist ivuxolimab. The chain couples TRBV2 to TRBJ2-7; D gene ambiguous. The CDR3 DNA reads as TGTGCCAGCAGTGAAGGTCAAAGACCCTACGAGCAGTACTTC. Translating it yields CASSEGQRPYEQYF.